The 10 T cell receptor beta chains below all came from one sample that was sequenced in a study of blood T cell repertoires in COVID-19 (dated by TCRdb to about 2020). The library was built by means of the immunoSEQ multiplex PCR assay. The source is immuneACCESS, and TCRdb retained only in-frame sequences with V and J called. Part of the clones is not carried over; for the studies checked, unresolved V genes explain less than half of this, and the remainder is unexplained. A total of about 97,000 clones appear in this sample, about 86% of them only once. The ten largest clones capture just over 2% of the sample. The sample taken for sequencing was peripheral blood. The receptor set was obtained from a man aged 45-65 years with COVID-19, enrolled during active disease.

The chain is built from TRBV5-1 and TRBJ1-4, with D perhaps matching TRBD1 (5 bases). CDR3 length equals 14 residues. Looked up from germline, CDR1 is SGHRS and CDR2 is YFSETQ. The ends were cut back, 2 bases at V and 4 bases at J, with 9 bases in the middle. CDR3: CASSLDRYNEKLFF. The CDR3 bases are TGCGCCAGCAGCTTAGACAGATATAATGAAAAACTGTTTTTT.

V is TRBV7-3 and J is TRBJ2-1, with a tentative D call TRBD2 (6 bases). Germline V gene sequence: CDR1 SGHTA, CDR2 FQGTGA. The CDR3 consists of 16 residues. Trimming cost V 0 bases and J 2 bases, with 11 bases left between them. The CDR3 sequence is CASSLTGAGTYNEQFF. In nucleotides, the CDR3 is TGTGCCAGCAGCTTAACCGGGGCGGGAACCTACAATGAGCAGTTCTTC. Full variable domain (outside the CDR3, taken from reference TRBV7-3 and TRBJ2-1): GAGVSQTPSNKVTEKGKYVELRCDPISGHTALYWYRQSLGQGPEFLIYFQGTGAADDSGLPNDRFFAVRPEGSVSTLKIQRTERGDSAVYLCASSLTGAGTYNEQFFGPGTRLTVL.

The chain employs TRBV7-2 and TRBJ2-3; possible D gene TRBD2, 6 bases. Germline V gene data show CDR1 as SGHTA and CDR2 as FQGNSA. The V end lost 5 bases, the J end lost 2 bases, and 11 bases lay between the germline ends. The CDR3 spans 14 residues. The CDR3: CASSPGLYTDTQYF. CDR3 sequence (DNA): TGTGCCAGCAGCCCAGGACTATACACAGATACGCAGTATTTT.

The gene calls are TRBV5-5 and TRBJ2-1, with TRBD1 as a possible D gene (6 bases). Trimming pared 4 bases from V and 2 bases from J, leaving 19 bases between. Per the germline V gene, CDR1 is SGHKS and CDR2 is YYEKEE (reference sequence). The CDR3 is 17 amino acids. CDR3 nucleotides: TGTGCCAGCAGCCCATCAGTCTTACAGGGCCCCTACAATGAGCAGTTCTTC. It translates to CASSPSVLQGPYNEQFF.

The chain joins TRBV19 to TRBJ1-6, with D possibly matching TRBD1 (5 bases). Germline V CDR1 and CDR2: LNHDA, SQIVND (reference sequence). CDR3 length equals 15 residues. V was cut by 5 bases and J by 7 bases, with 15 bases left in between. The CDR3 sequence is CASSSSGTLNSPLHF. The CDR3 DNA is TGTGCCAGTAGTTCCTCCGGGACTCTAAATTCACCCCTCCACTTT.

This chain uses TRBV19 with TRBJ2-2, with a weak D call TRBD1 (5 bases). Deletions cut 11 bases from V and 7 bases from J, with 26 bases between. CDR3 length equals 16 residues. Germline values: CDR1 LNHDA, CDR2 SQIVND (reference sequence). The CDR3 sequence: CASQDLGQGRIGELFF. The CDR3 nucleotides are TGTGCCTCCCAAGATCTGGGGCAGGGTCGGATCGGGGAGCTGTTTTTT.

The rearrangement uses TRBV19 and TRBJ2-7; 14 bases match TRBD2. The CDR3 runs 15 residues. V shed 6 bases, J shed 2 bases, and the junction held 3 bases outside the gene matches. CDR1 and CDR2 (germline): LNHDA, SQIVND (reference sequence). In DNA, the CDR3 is TGTGCCAGTAGGAGGACTAGCGGGGGGCCCTACGAGCAGTACTTC. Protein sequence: CASRRTSGGPYEQYF.

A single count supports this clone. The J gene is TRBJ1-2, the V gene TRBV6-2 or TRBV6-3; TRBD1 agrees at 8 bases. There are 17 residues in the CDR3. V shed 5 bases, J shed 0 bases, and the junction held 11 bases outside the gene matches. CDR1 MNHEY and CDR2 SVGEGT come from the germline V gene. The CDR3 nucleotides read TGTGCCAGCAGTGACCCCAGGGGGCGAGGATCTAACTATGGCTACACCTTC. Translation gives CASSDPRGRGSNYGYTF.

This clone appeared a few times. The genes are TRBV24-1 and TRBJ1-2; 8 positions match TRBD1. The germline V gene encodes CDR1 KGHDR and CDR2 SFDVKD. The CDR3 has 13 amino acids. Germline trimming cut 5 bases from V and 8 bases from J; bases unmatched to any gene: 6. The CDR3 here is CATSGSRGQGYTF. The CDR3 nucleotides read TGTGCCACCAGTGGTTCCAGGGGGCAAGGCTACACCTTC.

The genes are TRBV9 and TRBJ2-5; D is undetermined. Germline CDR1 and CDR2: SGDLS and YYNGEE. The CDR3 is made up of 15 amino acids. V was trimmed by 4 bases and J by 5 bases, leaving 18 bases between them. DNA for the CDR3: TGTGCCAGCAGCCTAACGCCCACAGAGTCCGAGACCCAGTACTTC. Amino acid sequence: CASSLTPTESETQYF.